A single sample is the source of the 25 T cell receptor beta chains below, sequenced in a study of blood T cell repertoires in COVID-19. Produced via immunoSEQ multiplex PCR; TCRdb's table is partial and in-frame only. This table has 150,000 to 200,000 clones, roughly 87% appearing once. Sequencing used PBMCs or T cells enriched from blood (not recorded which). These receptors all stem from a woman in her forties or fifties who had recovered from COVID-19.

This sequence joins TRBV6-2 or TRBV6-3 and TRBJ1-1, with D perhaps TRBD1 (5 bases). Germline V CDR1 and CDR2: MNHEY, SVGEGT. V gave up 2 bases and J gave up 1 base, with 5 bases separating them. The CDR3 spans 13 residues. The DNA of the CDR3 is TGTGCCAGCAGTTACGGACAGAACACTGAAGCTTTCTTT. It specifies CASSYGQNTEAFF.

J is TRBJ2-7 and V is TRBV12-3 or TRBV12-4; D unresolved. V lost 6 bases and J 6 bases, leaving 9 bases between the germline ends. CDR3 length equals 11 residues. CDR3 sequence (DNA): TGTGCCAGCAGCTCGAGGATCGAGCAGTACTTC. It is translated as CASSSRIEQYF.

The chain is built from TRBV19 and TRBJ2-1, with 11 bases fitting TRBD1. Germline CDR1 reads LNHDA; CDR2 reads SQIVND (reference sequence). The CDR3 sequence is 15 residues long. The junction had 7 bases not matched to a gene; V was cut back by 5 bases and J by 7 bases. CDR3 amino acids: CASSPGTGGENEQFF. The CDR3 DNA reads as TGTGCCAGTAGTCCTGGGACAGGGGGGGAGAATGAGCAGTTCTTC.

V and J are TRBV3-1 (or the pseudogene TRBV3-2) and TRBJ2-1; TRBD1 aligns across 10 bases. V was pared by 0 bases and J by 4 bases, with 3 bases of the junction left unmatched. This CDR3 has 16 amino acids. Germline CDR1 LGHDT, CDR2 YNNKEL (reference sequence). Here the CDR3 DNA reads TGTGCCAGCAGCCAAGAGGGACAGGGGAGGTACAATGAGCAGTTCTTC. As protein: CASSQEGQGRYNEQFF.

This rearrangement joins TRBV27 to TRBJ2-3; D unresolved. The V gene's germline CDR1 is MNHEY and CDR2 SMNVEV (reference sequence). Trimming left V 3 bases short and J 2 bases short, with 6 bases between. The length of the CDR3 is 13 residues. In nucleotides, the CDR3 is TGTGCCAGCAGTTTCGAGTACACAGATACGCAGTATTTT. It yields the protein CASSFEYTDTQYF.

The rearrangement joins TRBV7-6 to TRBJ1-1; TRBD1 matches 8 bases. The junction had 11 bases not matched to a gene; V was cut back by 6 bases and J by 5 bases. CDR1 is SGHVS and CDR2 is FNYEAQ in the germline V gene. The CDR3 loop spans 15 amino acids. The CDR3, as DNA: TGTGCCAGCAGGGCAGGGGGCGGCCCCGGAACTGAAGCTTTCTTT. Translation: CASRAGGGPGTEAFF.

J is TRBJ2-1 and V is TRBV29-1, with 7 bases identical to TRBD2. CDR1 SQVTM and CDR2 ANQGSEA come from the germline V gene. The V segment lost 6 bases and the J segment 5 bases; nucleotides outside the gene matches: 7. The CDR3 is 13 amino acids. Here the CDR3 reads CSVRASGHNEQFF. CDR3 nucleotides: TGCAGCGTAAGGGCTAGCGGACACAATGAGCAGTTCTTC.

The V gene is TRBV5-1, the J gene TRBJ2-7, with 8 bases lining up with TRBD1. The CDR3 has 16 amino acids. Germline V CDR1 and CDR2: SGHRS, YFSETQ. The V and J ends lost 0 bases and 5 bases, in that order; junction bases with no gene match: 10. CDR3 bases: TGCGCCAGCAGCTTGGCCTGGACAGGGTCTGCCGACGAGCAGTACTTC. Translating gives CASSLAWTGSADEQYF.

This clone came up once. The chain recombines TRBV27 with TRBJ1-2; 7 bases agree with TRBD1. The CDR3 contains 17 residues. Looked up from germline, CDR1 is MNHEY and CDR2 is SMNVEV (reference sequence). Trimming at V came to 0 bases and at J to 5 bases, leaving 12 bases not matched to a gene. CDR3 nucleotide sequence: TGTGCCAGCAGTTTATCCCCTTTCGGGACAGCGATTTATGGCTACACCTTC. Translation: CASSLSPFGTAIYGYTF.

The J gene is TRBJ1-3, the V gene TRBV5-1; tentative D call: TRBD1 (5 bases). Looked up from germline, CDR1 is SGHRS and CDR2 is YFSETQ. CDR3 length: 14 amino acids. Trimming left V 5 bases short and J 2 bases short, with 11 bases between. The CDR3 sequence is CASRVEGTGNTIYF. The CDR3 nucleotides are TGCGCCAGCAGGGTGGAGGGGACTGGAAACACCATATATTTT.

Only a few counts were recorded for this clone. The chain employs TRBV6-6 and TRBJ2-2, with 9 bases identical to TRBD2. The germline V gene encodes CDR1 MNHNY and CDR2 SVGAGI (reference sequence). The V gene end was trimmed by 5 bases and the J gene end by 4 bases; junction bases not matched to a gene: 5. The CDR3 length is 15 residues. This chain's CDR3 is CASSPTSGTTGELFF. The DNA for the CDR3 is TGTGCCAGCAGTCCGACTAGCGGAACCACCGGGGAGCTGTTTTTT.

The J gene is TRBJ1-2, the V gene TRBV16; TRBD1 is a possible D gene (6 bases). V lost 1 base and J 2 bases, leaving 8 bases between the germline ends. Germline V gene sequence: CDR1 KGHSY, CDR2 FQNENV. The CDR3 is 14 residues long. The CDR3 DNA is TGTGCCAGCAGCCAATTTACAGGGAACTATGGCTACACCTTC. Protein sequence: CASSQFTGNYGYTF.

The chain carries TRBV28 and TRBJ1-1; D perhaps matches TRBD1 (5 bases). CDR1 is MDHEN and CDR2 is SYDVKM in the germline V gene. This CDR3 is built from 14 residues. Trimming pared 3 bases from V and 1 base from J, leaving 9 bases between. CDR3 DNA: TGTGCCAGCAGTTTGGGGGGGTGGAACACTGAAGCTTTCTTT. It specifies CASSLGGWNTEAFF. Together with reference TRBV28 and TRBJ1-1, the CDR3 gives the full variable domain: DVKVTQSSRYLVKRTGEKVFLECVQDMDHENMFWYRQDPGLGLRLIYFSYDVKMKEKGDIPEGYSVSREKKERFSLILESASTNQTSMYLCASSLGGWNTEAFFGQGTRLTVV.

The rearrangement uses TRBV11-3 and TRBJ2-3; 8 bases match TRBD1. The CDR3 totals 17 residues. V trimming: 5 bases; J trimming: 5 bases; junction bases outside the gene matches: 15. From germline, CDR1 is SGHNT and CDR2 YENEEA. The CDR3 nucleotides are TGTGCCAGCAGCCCTGGACAGGGTAGAATTGGGGGAGATACGCAGTATTTT. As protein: CASSPGQGRIGGDTQYF.

CDR3 protein: CASRSRSLPPYEQYF. The CDR3 nucleotides are TGTGCCAGCAGGTCGAGATCCCTGCCGCCCTACGAGCAGTACTTC. This chain joins TRBV28 and TRBJ2-7; D is uncertain. V was pared by 6 bases and J by 2 bases, with 17 bases between. Germline loops: CDR1 MDHEN, CDR2 SYDVKM. The CDR3 sequence is 15 residues long.

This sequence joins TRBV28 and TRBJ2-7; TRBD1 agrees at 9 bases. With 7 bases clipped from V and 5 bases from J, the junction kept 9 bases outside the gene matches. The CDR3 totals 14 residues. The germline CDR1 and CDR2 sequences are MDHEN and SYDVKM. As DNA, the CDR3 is TGTGCCAGCACCTCCTGGGGGACAGGGAACGAGCAGTACTTC. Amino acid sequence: CASTSWGTGNEQYF.

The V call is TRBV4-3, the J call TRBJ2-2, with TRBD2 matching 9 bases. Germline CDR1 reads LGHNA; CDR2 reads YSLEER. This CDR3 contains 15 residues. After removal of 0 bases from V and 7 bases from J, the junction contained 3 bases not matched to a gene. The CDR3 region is CASSQDAGGYGELFF. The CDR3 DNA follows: TGCGCCAGCAGCCAAGATGCGGGAGGGTACGGGGAGCTGTTTTTT.

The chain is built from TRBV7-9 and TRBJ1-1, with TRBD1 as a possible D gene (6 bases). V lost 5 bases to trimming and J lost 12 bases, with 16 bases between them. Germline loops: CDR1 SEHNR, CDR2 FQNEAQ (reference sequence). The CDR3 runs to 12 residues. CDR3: CASSEDSRTPFF. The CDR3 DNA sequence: TGTGCCAGCAGCGAGGACAGTAGGACTCCTTTCTTT.

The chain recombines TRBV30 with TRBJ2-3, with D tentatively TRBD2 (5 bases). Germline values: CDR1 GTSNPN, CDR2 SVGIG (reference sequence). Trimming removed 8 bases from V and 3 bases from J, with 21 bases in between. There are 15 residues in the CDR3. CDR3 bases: TGTGCCCTAAAAACCCTAGCAGCCAGAACAGATACGCAGTATTTT. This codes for CALKTLAARTDTQYF.

The CDR3: CASSMGIRGSGNTIYF. The DNA for the CDR3 is TGTGCCAGTAGTATGGGAATCCGGGGCTCTGGAAACACCATATATTTT. The rearrangement uses TRBV19 and TRBJ1-3, with D uncertain. Deletions cut 3 bases from V and 0 bases from J, with 12 bases between. The CDR3 has 16 residues. Germline V lookup: CDR1 LNHDA, CDR2 SQIVND (reference sequence).

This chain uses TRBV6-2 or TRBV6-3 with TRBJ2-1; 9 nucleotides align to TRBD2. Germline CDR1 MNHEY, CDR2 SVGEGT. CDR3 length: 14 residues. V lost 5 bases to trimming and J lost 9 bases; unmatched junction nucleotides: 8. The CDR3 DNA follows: TGTGCCAGCAGTCTCTGGGCGGGAGGGTTTGAGCAGTTCTTC. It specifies CASSLWAGGFEQFF.

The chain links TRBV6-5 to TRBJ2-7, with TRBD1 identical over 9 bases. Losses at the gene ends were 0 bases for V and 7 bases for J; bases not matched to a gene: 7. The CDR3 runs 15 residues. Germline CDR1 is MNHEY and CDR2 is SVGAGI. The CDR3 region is CASSYSGTGWAEQYF. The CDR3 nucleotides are TGTGCCAGCAGTTACTCGGGGACAGGGTGGGCTGAGCAGTACTTC.

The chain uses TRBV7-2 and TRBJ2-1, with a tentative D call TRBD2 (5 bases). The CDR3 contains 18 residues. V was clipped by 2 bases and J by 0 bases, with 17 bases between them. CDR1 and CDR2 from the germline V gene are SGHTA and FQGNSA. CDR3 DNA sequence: TGTGCCAGCAGCTTAAGGGAAGGACTGGCGAGCTCCTACAATGAGCAGTTCTTC. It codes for CASSLREGLASSYNEQFF.

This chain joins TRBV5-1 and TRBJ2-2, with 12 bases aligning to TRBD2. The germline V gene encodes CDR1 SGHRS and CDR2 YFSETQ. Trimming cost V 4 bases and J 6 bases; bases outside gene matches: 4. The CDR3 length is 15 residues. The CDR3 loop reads CASSPSGRAAGELFF. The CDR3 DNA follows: TGCGCCAGCAGCCCTAGCGGGAGGGCGGCCGGGGAGCTGTTTTTT. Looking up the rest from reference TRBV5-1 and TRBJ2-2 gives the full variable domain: KAGVTQTPRYLIKTRGQQVTLSCSPISGHRSVSWYQQTPGQGLQFLFEYFSETQRNKGNFPGRFSGRQFSNSRSEMNVSTLELGDSALYLCASSPSGRAAGELFFGEGSRLTVL.

CDR3 region: CASSLVRDTEAFF. The CDR3 DNA is TGTGCCAGCAGCTTGGTGCGGGACACTGAAGCTTTCTTT. This chain links TRBV5-6 with TRBJ1-1; D remains ambiguous. Trimming took 0 bases from V and 3 from J, leaving 6 bases between them. The CDR3 is made up of 13 amino acids. CDR1 is SGHDT, CDR2 YYEEEE, per germline.